In its sample, the clone carrying this TCR beta chain was seen once. Its cognate antigen is unknown. Reverse transcription used roughly 0.45 to 1 ug RNA and random hexamers. Across 54 Vbeta and 13 Jbeta, TCR beta CDR3 was amplified with immunoSEQ multiplex PCR. Using its own MiXCR run on the immunoSEQ multiplex PCR reads, TCRdb lists one record per CDR3 protein. This sample has 150,000 to 200,000 distinct CDR3 sequences; approximately 95% occur once, and the top ten carry about 0.17%. From blood CD8+ and CD4+ T cells, the TCR beta chain was sequenced. V was cut by 4 bases and J by 1 base, with 14 bases left in between. Germline-derived CDR1 and CDR2 are MDHEN and SYDVKM. The length of the CDR3 is 17 residues. The data are from a study of CD8 T cells in Susac syndrome. Study conclusions and caveats: CD8+ clonal expansion in Susac was maximal in TEMRA cells and in active patients.

The TCR originated in a human donor with Susac syndrome. The sample consisted of CD8+ T cells from PBMCs. The chain carries TRBV28 and TRBJ2-6, with D possibly TRBD1 on 6 matching bases. As DNA, the CDR3 is TGTGCCAGCAGTTCCTACCCCAGGGGATCTGGGGCCAACGTCCTGACTTTC. The encoded protein is CASSSYPRGSGANVLTF.